The sequence of this TCR beta chain was determined in a study of monozygotic twins with cystic fibrosis. Study observations and caveats: Monozygotic CF twins shared more identical nucleotide clonotypes than unrelated patients. In this small cohort, shared CDR3 numbers showed no association with age, concordance or disease severity.

The CDR3 is made up of 13 amino acids. The germline V gene has CDR1 MDHEN and CDR2 SYDVKM. J was trimmed by 4 bases and V by 3 bases; bases with no gene match: 2. The data were produced by immunoSEQ multiplex PCR, yet TCRdb's version contains in-frame clones alone and is incomplete. This sample yields more than 12,000 clones, of which nearly 99% are seen a single time; around 0.37% belongs to the top ten. As concerns this clone: Its specificity is not known.

Sequencing used blood. J is TRBJ2-7 and V is TRBV28; 8 bases map to TRBD2. This sequence originates from a girl aged 2-10 years with cystic fibrosis. CDR3 nucleotide sequence: TGTGCCAGCAGTTTTCGGGGGGGATACGAGCAGTACTTC. Protein: CASSFRGGYEQYF.